This T cell receptor (beta chain) is drawn from a study of response to subunit inactivated influenza vaccine. General study findings and limits: After each seasonal influenza vaccination, few new T cells are recruited, the authors suggested.

In TCRdb, the RT-PCR reads were re-called with MiXCR into one record per CDR3 protein. The sample records about 700,000 distinct CDR3 sequences, 15% to 17% being singletons. V shed 7 bases and J 1 base; nucleotides not matched to a gene: 5. The germline V gene encodes CDR1 SGHTA and CDR2 FQGNSA. This CDR3 spans 15 amino acids. With regard to this clonotype: Its antigen is undetermined.

The gene calls are TRBV7-2 and TRBJ2-3, with 10 bases identical to TRBD2. This receptor was obtained from a man aged 45-65 years who received an inactivated influenza vaccine. The input for sequencing was PBMCs from blood, taken about 12 days after vaccination. CDR3 nucleotide sequence: TGTGCCAGCACTAGCGGGGGCGCACGCACAGATACGCAGTATTTT. Amino acids: CASTSGGARTDTQYF.